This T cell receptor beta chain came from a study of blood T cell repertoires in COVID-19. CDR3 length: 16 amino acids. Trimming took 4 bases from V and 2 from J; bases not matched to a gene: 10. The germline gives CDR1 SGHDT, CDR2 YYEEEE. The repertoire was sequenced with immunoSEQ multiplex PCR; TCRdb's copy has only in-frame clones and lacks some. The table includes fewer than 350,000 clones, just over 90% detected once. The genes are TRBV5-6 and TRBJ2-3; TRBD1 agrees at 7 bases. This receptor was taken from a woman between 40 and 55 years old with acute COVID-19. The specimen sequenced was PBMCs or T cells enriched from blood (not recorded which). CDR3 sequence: CASSATGWEPTDTQYF. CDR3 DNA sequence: TGTGCCAGCAGCGCGACAGGGTGGGAGCCCACAGATACGCAGTATTTT.